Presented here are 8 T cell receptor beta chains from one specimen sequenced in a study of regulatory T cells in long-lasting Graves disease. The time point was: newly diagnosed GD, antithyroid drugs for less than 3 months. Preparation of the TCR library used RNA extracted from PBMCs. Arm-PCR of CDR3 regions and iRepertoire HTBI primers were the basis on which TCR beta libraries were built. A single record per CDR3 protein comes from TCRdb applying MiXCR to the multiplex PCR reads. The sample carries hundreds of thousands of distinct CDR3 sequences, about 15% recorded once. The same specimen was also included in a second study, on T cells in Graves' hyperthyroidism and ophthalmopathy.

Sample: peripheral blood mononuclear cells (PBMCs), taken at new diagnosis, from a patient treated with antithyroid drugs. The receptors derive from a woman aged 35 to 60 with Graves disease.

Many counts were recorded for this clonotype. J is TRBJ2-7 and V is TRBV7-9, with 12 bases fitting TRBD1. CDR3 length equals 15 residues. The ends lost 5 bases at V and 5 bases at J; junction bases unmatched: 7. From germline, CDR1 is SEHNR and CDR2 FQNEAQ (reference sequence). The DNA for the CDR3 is TGTGCCAGCAGCCTCGGGACAGGGGGCCCCCACGAGCAGTACTTC. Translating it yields CASSLGTGGPHEQYF. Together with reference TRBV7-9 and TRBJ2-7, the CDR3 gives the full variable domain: DTGVSQNPRHKITKRGQNVTFRCDPISEHNRLYWYRQTLGQGPEFLTYFQNEAQLEKSRLLSDRFSAERPKGSFSTLEIQRTEQGDSAMYLCASSLGTGGPHEQYFGPGTRLTVT.

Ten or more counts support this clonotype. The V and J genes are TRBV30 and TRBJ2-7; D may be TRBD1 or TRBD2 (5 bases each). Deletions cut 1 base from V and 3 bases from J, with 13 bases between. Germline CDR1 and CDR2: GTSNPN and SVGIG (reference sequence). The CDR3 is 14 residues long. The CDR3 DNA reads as TGTGCCTGGAGTGAACGACGGGGCTTCTACGAGCAGTACTTC. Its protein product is CAWSERRGFYEQYF.

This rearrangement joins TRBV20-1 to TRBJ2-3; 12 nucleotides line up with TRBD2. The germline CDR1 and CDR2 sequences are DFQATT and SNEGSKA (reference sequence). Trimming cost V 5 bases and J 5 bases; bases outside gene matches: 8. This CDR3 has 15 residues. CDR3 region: CSAETSGGTEDTQYF. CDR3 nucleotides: TGCAGTGCTGAGACTAGCGGGGGTACGGAAGATACGCAGTATTTT.

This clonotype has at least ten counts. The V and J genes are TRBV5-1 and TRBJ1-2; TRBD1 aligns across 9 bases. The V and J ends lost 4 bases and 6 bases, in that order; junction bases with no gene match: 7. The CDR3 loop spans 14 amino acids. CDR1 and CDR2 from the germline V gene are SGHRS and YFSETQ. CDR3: CASSRGQGYDGYTF. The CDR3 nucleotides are TGCGCCAGCAGCCGGGGACAGGGATACGATGGCTACACCTTC.

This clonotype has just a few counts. CDR3 sequence reads: CASSNELGRGNQPQHF. The CDR3 DNA sequence: TGTGCCAGCAGCAACGAACTGGGTCGGGGCAATCAGCCCCAGCATTTT. The chain joins TRBV11-2 to TRBJ1-5, with D hard to call. The CDR3 contains 16 residues. V shed 5 bases and J shed 2 bases, with 16 bases lying between them. Germline CDR1 and CDR2: SGHAT and FQNNGV.

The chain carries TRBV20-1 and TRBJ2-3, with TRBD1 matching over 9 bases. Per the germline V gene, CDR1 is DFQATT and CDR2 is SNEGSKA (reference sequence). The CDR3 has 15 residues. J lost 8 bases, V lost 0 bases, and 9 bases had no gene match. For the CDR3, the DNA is TGCAGTGCTAGAGATATAGACAGGGGGGTAGGTACGCAGTATTTT. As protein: CSARDIDRGVGTQYF.

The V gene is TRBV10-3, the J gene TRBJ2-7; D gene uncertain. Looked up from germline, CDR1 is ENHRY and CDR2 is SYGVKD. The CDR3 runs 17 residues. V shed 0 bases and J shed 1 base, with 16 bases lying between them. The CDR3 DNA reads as TGTGCCATCAGTGAGTCGACGGTTGGCAGTCGGTCCTACGAGCAGTACTTC. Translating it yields CAISESTVGSRSYEQYF.

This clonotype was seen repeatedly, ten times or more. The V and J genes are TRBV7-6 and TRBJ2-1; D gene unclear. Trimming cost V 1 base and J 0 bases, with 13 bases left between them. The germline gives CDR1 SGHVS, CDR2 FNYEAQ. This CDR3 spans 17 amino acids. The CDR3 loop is CASSLVGAQSSYNEQFF. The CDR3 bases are TGTGCCAGCAGCTTAGTGGGTGCCCAAAGCTCCTACAATGAGCAGTTCTTC. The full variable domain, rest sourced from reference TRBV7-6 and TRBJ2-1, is GAGVSQSPRYKVTKRGQDVALRCDPISGHVSLYWYRQALGQGPEFLTYFNYEAQQDKSGLPNDRFSAERPEGSISTLTIQRTEQRDSAMYRCASSLVGAQSSYNEQFFGPGTRLTVL.